This T cell receptor beta chain stems from a study of cytotoxic CD8 clonotypes in ibrutinib-treated CLL. Study-level information: Each sample contained, on average, about 250,000 productive templates and some 90,000 productive rearrangements.

Trimming removed 6 bases at V and 3 bases at J, with 9 bases between. There are 12 residues in the CDR3. CDR1 is SQVTM, CDR2 ANQGSEA, per germline. Here immunoSEQ multiplex PCR was the method, and the copy in TCRdb shows in-frame clones only, minus some. Among approximately 48,000 clones listed, about half were seen once. This chain links TRBV29-1 with TRBJ1-5; D ambiguous. The material sequenced was PBMCs, taken after 12 months of ibrutinib treatment. The source is a human donor with chronic lymphocytic leukemia. CDR3 nucleotide sequence: TGCAGCGTCTCAGAATCCAATCAGCCCCAGCATTTT. This sequence encodes CSVSESNQPQHF.